The TCR beta chain under discussion was sequenced for a study of control samples from healthy donors and cancer patients. Assay: immunoSEQ multiplex PCR; the TCRdb copy retains only in-frame clones and omits some. The table lists 150,000 to 200,000 clones, roughly 89% of them singletons. Germline CDR1 reads KGHDR; CDR2 reads SFDVKD. Deletions cut 3 bases from V and 3 bases from J, with 7 bases between. This CDR3 spans 14 amino acids. Material: blood. The receptor comes from a woman between 50 and 59 years old in good health. This sequence joins TRBV24-1 and TRBJ2-2; D gene ambiguous. In DNA form, the CDR3 reads TGTGCCACCAGTGATCACAGAGACACCGGGGAGCTGTTTTTT. Translation: CATSDHRDTGELFF.